One and the same sample provided the 20 T cell receptor beta chains below, sequenced in a study of regulatory T cells in long-lasting Graves disease. As for time point: newly diagnosed GD, antithyroid drugs for less than 3 months. With RNA extracted from PBMCs as input, the TCR library was made. Building the TCR beta libraries relied on iRepertoire HTBI primers, and CDR3 regions underwent Arm-PCR. Each CDR3 protein gets one entry after TCRdb re-called the multiplex PCR reads with MiXCR. The data hold 250,000 to 400,000 distinct CDR3 sequences, with more than 15% observed a single time. Sequenced here: peripheral blood mononuclear cells (PBMCs), sampled at new diagnosis, from a patient treated with antithyroid drugs. Receptors originate from a female donor with Graves disease.

In regard to this clonotype: Just one base apart from a much larger clone, this may be a read error. The chain joins TRBV6-1 to TRBJ2-7, with TRBD1 matching 10 bases. Germline values: CDR1 MNHNS, CDR2 SASEGT. This CDR3 contains 14 residues. The CDR3 here is CAGSTTGGGYEQYF. CDR3 DNA sequence: TGTGCCGGCAGTACGACAGGGGGCGGCTACGAGCAGTACTTC.

This clonotype was picked up many times. The V and J genes are TRBV11-2 and TRBJ1-5; 7 positions agree with TRBD1. V lost 4 bases and J lost 11; bases outside the gene matches: 5. Germline V gives CDR1 SGHAT, CDR2 FQNNGV. This CDR3 region has 12 residues. The DNA for the CDR3 is TGTGCCAGCAGCTCTAGCCAGGGGGCCCAGCATTTT. Encoded protein: CASSSSQGAQHF.

To note about this clonotype: This sequence may be a read error, since a much larger clone differs from it by one base. The rearrangement joins TRBV28 to TRBJ2-7; D remains ambiguous. Germline V gives CDR1 MDHEN, CDR2 SYDVKM. The CDR3 loop spans 12 amino acids. The ends were cut back, 4 bases at V and 2 bases at J, with 6 bases in the middle. CDR3 DNA sequence: TGTGCCAGCAGTTCCACCCCCTACGAGCAGTACTTC. This sequence encodes CASSSTPYEQYF.

The chain's CDR3 is CASSPGSSNTEAFF. The CDR3 DNA follows: TGTGCCAGCAGTCCCGGCAGTTCGAACACTGAAGCTTTCTTT. The chain has TRBV28 and TRBJ1-1, with D hard to call. This CDR3 comprises 14 residues. Between the trimmed V and J ends, which lost 5 bases and 1 base, there was a span of 11 bases. CDR1 and CDR2 from the germline V gene are MDHEN and SYDVKM.

This clonotype has ten or more counts. This chain links TRBV30 with TRBJ2-7, with unresolved D. This CDR3 contains 12 residues. The ends were cut back, 4 bases at V and 5 bases at J, with 12 bases in the middle. CDR1 is GTSNPN, CDR2 SVGIG, per germline (reference sequence). The CDR3 loop is CAWNIQLNEQYF. The CDR3 bases are TGTGCCTGGAATATACAGCTAAACGAGCAGTACTTC. Using reference TRBV30 and TRBJ2-7 for the parts outside the CDR3, the full variable domain is SQTIHQWPATLVQPVGSPLSLECTVEGTSNPNLYWYRQAAGRGLQLLFYSVGIGQISSEVPQNLSASRPQDRQFILSSKKLLLSDSGFYLCAWNIQLNEQYFGPGTRLTVT.

This clonotype was picked up many times. The V gene is TRBV24-1, the J gene TRBJ2-3, with D perhaps matching TRBD2 (7 bases). Trimming shortened V by 4 bases and J by 8 bases, and 15 bases separated the two germline ends. Germline V gene sequence: CDR1 KGHDR, CDR2 SFDVKD. There are 14 residues in the CDR3. The CDR3 DNA reads TGTGCCACCAGTGACCGGGGGGCGGTGGTTACGCAGTATTTT. Its protein is CATSDRGAVVTQYF.

This clonotype has a count of ten or more. This chain connects TRBV10-3 to TRBJ2-5; maybe TRBD2 (5 bases). With 11 bases removed from V and 3 bases from J, the gap between germline ends came to 19 bases. This CDR3 is built from 14 residues. Germline CDR1 and CDR2: ENHRY and SYGVKD. For the CDR3, the DNA is TGTGCCTCTCATAGCGATAACGAAAAAGAGACCCAGTACTTC. Protein sequence: CASHSDNEKETQYF.

This clonotype came up many times. This chain connects TRBV6-1 to TRBJ2-2; TRBD2 matches at 9 bases. V lost 6 bases to trimming and J lost 2 bases; unmatched junction nucleotides: 13. Germline loops: CDR1 MNHNS, CDR2 SASEGT. CDR3 size: 18 residues. CDR3 in DNA: TGTGCCAGCAGCCTTTCTACACTAGCGGGTAGTAACACCGGGGAGCTGTTTTTT. Amino acid sequence: CASSLSTLAGSNTGELFF.

The table lists this clonotype with a few counts. This sequence joins TRBV4-1 and TRBJ2-7; possible D gene TRBD2, 5 bases. Germline CDR1 reads MGHRA; CDR2 reads YSYEKL. V was pared by 0 bases and J by 7 bases, with 10 bases between. CDR3 length: 13 amino acids. CDR3 amino acids: CASSQDPEEEQYF. The CDR3 DNA reads as TGCGCCAGCAGCCAAGATCCGGAGGAAGAGCAGTACTTC.

This clonotype was detected ten times or more. The chain has TRBV2 and TRBJ2-3; no clear D. Per germline, CDR1 SNHLY and CDR2 FYNNEI. V shed 11 bases and J shed 0 bases, with 9 bases lying between them. This CDR3 region has 12 residues. CDR3: CARQVSTDTQYF. CDR3 bases: TGTGCCCGCCAAGTCAGCACAGATACGCAGTATTTT.

This clonotype was detected ten times or more. The CDR3 protein is CASSWRSTDTQYF. DNA of the CDR3: TGTGCCAGCAGCTGGCGGTCCACAGATACGCAGTATTTT. The rearrangement uses TRBV7-9 and TRBJ2-3; D not certain. Looked up from germline, CDR1 is SEHNR and CDR2 is FQNEAQ (reference sequence). Trimming stripped 4 bases from V and 2 bases from J, with 7 bases between. The CDR3 loop spans 13 amino acids.

The V and J genes are TRBV13 and TRBJ2-3; TRBD1 matches at 9 bases. V gave up 5 bases and J gave up 2 bases; unmatched junction bases: 17. Germline V lookup: CDR1 PRHDT, CDR2 FYEKMQ (reference sequence). The CDR3 is 19 residues long. CDR3 nucleotide sequence: TGTGCCAGCAGCCGGGGACAGGGTCCCTCCTTTTCCCCCACAGATACGCAGTATTTT. It is translated as CASSRGQGPSFSPTDTQYF.

At least ten counts were recorded for this clonotype. The rearrangement joins TRBV5-1 to TRBJ2-1; TRBD2 matches at 11 bases. This CDR3 comprises 17 residues. Germline V gene sequence: CDR1 SGHRS, CDR2 YFSETQ. Losses at the gene ends were 2 bases for V and 3 bases for J; bases not matched to a gene: 7. The CDR3 region is CASSLLAGEPLYNEQFF. Written as DNA, the CDR3 is TGCGCCAGCAGCTTACTAGCGGGAGAGCCTCTCTACAATGAGCAGTTCTTC.

Ten or more counts support this clonotype. The rearrangement uses TRBV30 and TRBJ2-2; D ambiguous. V gave up 7 bases and J gave up 0 bases, with 12 bases separating them. Germline CDR1 is GTSNPN and CDR2 is SVGIG (reference sequence). This CDR3 has 14 residues. The CDR3 DNA reads as TGTGCCTCAAAGGGTTTTGCGAACACCGGGGAGCTGTTTTTT. It encodes CASKGFANTGELFF.

This clonotype was detected many times. The chain has TRBV6-1 and TRBJ1-5, with TRBD1 matching over 8 bases. The V gene's germline CDR1 is MNHNS and CDR2 SASEGT. The J segment lost 4 bases and the V segment lost 6 bases, leaving 5 bases of the junction unmatched. The CDR3 is made up of 14 amino acids. CDR3 coding DNA: TGTGCCAGCAGAAGGACAGGGCCGAATCAGCCCCAGCATTTT. This gives the protein CASRRTGPNQPQHF.

Notes on this clonotype: A read error is possible here, since a much larger clone lies one base away. The chain is built from TRBV9 and TRBJ1-6; D is unresolved. CDR1 and CDR2 from the germline V gene are SGDLS and YYNGEE. The CDR3 length is 13 residues. The V gene lost 3 bases and the J gene lost 8 bases, with 9 bases spanning the gap. CDR3 protein: CASSGTVDSPLHF. CDR3 DNA: TGTGCCAGCAGCGGGACCGTAGATTCACCCCTCCACTTT.

The rearrangement links TRBV2 to TRBJ2-1; no firm D call. Germline CDR1 SNHLY, CDR2 FYNNEI. Trimming stripped 5 bases from V and 10 bases from J, with 18 bases between. This CDR3 comprises 14 residues. The chain's CDR3 is CASSYAVSNYEQFF. The CDR3, as DNA: TGTGCCAGCAGTTACGCTGTCAGCAACTACGAGCAGTTCTTC. The variable domain in full, completed from reference TRBV2 and TRBJ2-1, reads EPEVTQTPSHQVTQMGQEVILRCVPISNHLYFYWYRQILGQKVEFLVSFYNNEISEKSEIFDDQFSVERPDGSNFTLKIRSTKLEDSAMYFCASSYAVSNYEQFFGPGTRLTVL.

This chain links TRBV6-2 or TRBV6-3 with TRBJ1-3; weak D call: TRBD1 (6 bases). Germline V lookup: CDR1 MNHEY, CDR2 SVGEGT. This CDR3 contains 16 residues. V gave up 5 bases and J gave up 0 bases, with 14 bases separating them. The CDR3 here is CASSEAGAYSGNTIYF. In DNA form, the CDR3 reads TGTGCCAGCAGTGAAGCGGGGGCCTACTCTGGAAACACCATATATTTT.

The table lists this clonotype with many counts. V gene TRBV20-1 combines with J gene TRBJ2-7; 7 bases match TRBD1. CDR1 is DFQATT and CDR2 is SNEGSKA in the germline V gene (reference sequence). The CDR3 is made up of 15 amino acids. With V trimmed by 1 base and J by 4 bases, 10 bases remained unmatched. The CDR3, as DNA: TGCAGTGCTAGAGTACAGGGGTGGAGTTTATACGAGCAGTACTTC. Its protein is CSARVQGWSLYEQYF.

The count of this clonotype is one. The chain recombines TRBV20-1 with TRBJ1-5, with D tentatively TRBD1 (5 bases). The V end lost 2 bases, the J end lost 2 bases, and 10 bases lay between the germline ends. Germline V gene sequence: CDR1 DFQATT, CDR2 SNEGSKA (reference sequence). The CDR3 contains 14 residues. In nucleotides, the CDR3 is TGCAGTGCTAGAAGGGGCCGGGGCAATCAGCCCCAGCATTTT. Its translation is CSARRGRGNQPQHF.